Sequencing of this TCR beta chain was carried out in a study of T cell responses to AZD1222 COVID-19 vaccine. Data came from immunoSEQ multiplex PCR; TCRdb stores just in-frame clones and leaves some out. The profile shows about 85,000 clones, roughly 86% of them singletons. Study-wide points: Just a handful of people given AZD1222 tested seropositive at baseline. The peak T cell response came first, and repertoires were sampled only after it. The CD4 TCRs associated with vaccination extended across spike and predominated at 160-218 and 743-854.

Comments on this clone: Its antigen remains unidentified.

Germline lookup yields CDR1 MNHNS and CDR2 SASEGT. The CDR3 sequence is 13 residues long. The V gene lost 2 bases and the J gene lost 5 bases, with 7 bases spanning the gap. The material was peripheral blood, obtained on day 0 of AZD1222 vaccination. The J gene is TRBJ1-5, the V gene TRBV6-1; unclear D gene. This TCR derives from an adult in good health. Here the CDR3 reads CASSETAYQPQHF. CDR3 bases: TGTGCCAGCAGTGAAACGGCATATCAGCCCCAGCATTTT.